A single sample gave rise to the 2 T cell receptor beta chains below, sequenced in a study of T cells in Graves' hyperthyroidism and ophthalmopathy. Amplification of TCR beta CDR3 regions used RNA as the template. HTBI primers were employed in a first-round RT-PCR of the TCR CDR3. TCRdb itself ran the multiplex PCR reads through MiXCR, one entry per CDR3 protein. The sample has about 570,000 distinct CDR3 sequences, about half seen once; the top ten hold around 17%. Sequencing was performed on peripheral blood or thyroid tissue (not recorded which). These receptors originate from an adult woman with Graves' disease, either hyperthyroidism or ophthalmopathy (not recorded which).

CDR3 coding DNA: TGCGCCAGCAGCAGGGAGGTTATTTCACCCCTCCACTTT. Translating it yields CASSREVISPLHF. The J gene is TRBJ1-6, the V gene TRBV5-1; D remains unclear. The germline V gene has CDR1 SGHRS and CDR2 YFSETQ. V gave up 4 bases and J gave up 9 bases, with 11 bases separating them. This CDR3 comprises 13 residues.

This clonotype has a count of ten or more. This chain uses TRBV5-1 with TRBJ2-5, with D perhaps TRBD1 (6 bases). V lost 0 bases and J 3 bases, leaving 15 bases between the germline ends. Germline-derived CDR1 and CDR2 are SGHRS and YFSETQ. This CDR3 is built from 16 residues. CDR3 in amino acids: CASSLAGRGEKETQYF. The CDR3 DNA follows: TGCGCCAGCAGCTTGGCCGGCAGGGGCGAGAAAGAGACCCAGTACTTC.